This entry lists 15 T cell receptor beta chains sequenced from one sample in a study of T cell repertoires in cytomegalovirus infection. These receptors have no identified antigens. One entry per CDR3 protein, called by TCRdb with MiXCR from the reads. Among roughly 350,000 distinct CDR3 sequences, just under 35% were seen once, and the ten largest hold about 13%. The sample in question was cultured PBMCs, obtained from culture after CMV antigen stimulation. The receptors here all came from a human donor in good health (CMV status not recorded). Some clones in this sample may be carry-over from other donors' samples.

In its sample, this clonotype was seen many times. The chain uses TRBV4-3 and TRBJ2-1; 9 bases line up with TRBD1. V trimming: 2 bases; J trimming: 8 bases; junction bases outside the gene matches: 7. Germline V lookup: CDR1 LGHNA, CDR2 YSLEER. The CDR3 is 15 residues long. The CDR3 DNA reads TGCGCCAGCAGCCAATCCGGGACAGGGCGTGATGAGCAGTTCTTC. This sequence encodes CASSQSGTGRDEQFF.

The chain has TRBV30 and TRBJ1-5; D ambiguous. The CDR3 runs 13 residues. Trimming removed 3 bases from V and 2 bases from J, with 8 bases in between. Germline CDR1 reads GTSNPN; CDR2 reads SVGIG (reference sequence). CDR3 region: CAWSRTRNQPQHF. As DNA, the CDR3 is TGTGCCTGGAGCCGCACCCGCAATCAGCCCCAGCATTTT.

The rearrangement links TRBV5-4 to TRBJ2-1; D is possibly TRBD2 (6 bases). Trimming cost V 0 bases and J 4 bases, with 11 bases left between them. Germline CDR1 and CDR2: SGHNT and YYREEE (reference sequence). The CDR3 totals 15 residues. The CDR3 bases are TGTGCCAGCAGCTTGGTTCGGGGGTATTACAATGAGCAGTTCTTC. The encoded protein is CASSLVRGYYNEQFF.

This clonotype appeared a few times. The rearrangement links TRBV29-1 to TRBJ2-1; weak D call: TRBD2 (6 bases). The CDR3 length is 18 residues. V was clipped by 4 bases and J by 0 bases, with 22 bases between them. Germline-derived CDR1 and CDR2 are SQVTM and ANQGSEA. CDR3 sequence (DNA): TGCAGCGTTGTCACCCCAACCTGGGACTTCAGCTCCTACAATGAGCAGTTCTTC. Protein product: CSVVTPTWDFSSYNEQFF.

This clonotype has a handful of counts. The V call is TRBV19, the J call TRBJ2-1; D is possibly TRBD2 (5 bases). With 2 bases removed from V and 12 bases from J, the gap between germline ends came to 11 bases. This CDR3 has 12 residues. CDR1 LNHDA and CDR2 SQIVND come from the germline V gene (reference sequence). The CDR3 DNA reads as TGTGCCAGTAGTATAAGGGATGGGAGGCAGTTCTTC. Protein: CASSIRDGRQFF. Looking up the rest from reference TRBV19 and TRBJ2-1 gives the full variable domain: DGGITQSPKYLFRKEGQNVTLSCEQNLNHDAMYWYRQDPGQGLRLIYYSQIVNDFQKGDIAEGYSVSREKKESFPLTVTSAQKNPTAFYLCASSIRDGRQFFGPGTRLTVL.

The gene calls are TRBV2 and TRBJ1-2; TRBD1 aligns across 7 bases. The CDR3 totals 12 residues. Trimming took 11 bases from V and 0 from J; bases not matched to a gene: 3. Germline assignment: CDR1 SNHLY and CDR2 FYNNEI. CDR3 nucleotides: TGTGCCCAGGGGACAGCTAACTATGGCTACACCTTC. It specifies CAQGTANYGYTF.

The chain couples TRBV28 to TRBJ2-7; 7 bases match TRBD1. Germline assignment: CDR1 MDHEN and CDR2 SYDVKM. V lost 8 bases to trimming and J lost 4 bases; unmatched junction nucleotides: 2. The CDR3 totals 11 residues. CDR3 in amino acids: CASEGQYEQYF. The CDR3 bases are TGTGCCAGCGAGGGACAGTACGAGCAGTACTTC.

The V gene is TRBV6-5, the J gene TRBJ1-2; D not certain. The germline V gene has CDR1 MNHEY and CDR2 SVGAGI. This CDR3 is built from 16 residues. Trimming cost V 0 bases and J 7 bases, with 18 bases left between them. As DNA, the CDR3 is TGTGCCAGCAGTTACTCGAACTCCCCTCTATATACTGGCTACACCTTC. Amino acids: CASSYSNSPLYTGYTF.

The V call is TRBV7-9, the J call TRBJ2-1, with D possibly TRBD2 on 6 matching bases. Trimming pared 1 base from V and 8 bases from J, leaving 12 bases between. Germline CDR1 reads SEHNR; CDR2 reads FQNEAQ (reference sequence). The CDR3 has 14 residues. The CDR3 coding sequence is TGTGCCAGCAGCTTAGTTGCGGCTAGCGATGAGCAGTTCTTC. Amino acid sequence: CASSLVAASDEQFF. The full variable domain, with the rest looked up from reference TRBV7-9 and TRBJ2-1, is DTGVSQNPRHKITKRGQNVTFRCDPISEHNRLYWYRQTLGQGPEFLTYFQNEAQLEKSRLLSDRFSAERPKGSFSTLEIQRTEQGDSAMYLCASSLVAASDEQFFGPGTRLTVL.

This clonotype was seen a few times. The chain links TRBV6-6 to TRBJ2-3, with D uncertain. V was clipped by 0 bases and J by 2 bases, with 6 bases between them. Germline CDR1 MNHNY, CDR2 SVGAGI (reference sequence). This CDR3 region has 14 residues. For the CDR3, the DNA is TGTGCCAGCAGTTACTCTCCTGACACAGATACGCAGTATTTT. Translation: CASSYSPDTDTQYF.

This rearrangement joins TRBV6-2 or TRBV6-3 to TRBJ2-1; TRBD1 might be the D (5 bases). Germline CDR1 and CDR2: MNHEY and SVGEGT. This CDR3 has 18 amino acids. With 0 bases removed from V and 2 bases from J, the gap between germline ends came to 17 bases. The CDR3 sequence: CASSYSGLAGIAYNEQFF. Written as DNA, the CDR3 is TGTGCCAGCAGTTACTCGGGTCTTGCAGGGATAGCCTACAATGAGCAGTTCTTC.

The chain is built from TRBV20-1 and TRBJ2-1; D possibly corresponds to TRBD2 (6 bases). The CDR3 is 15 amino acids. CDR1 is DFQATT, CDR2 SNEGSKA, per germline (reference sequence). Trimming shortened V by 2 bases and J by 6 bases, and 17 bases separated the two germline ends. In nucleotides, the CDR3 is TGCAGTGCTAGAATAGCGGTCGGGGGAGGCAATGAGCAGTTCTTC. As protein: CSARIAVGGGNEQFF.

This clonotype has only one observation. J is TRBJ2-1 and V is TRBV6-6; 10 bases agree with TRBD2. The CDR3 spans 15 residues. Germline V gene lookup returns CDR1 MNHNY and CDR2 SVGAGI (reference sequence). After removal of 0 bases from V and 9 bases from J, the junction contained 5 bases not matched to a gene. CDR3 bases: TGTGCCAGCAGTTACTCCTCTAGCGGGAGTCGTGAGCAGTTCTTC. Its translation is CASSYSSSGSREQFF.

This clonotype appeared a few times. The rearrangement uses TRBV6-6 and TRBJ1-3; no firm D call. Per germline, CDR1 MNHNY and CDR2 SVGAGI (reference sequence). Trimming shortened V by 0 bases and J by 4 bases, and 10 bases separated the two germline ends. This CDR3 has 15 residues. The CDR3 DNA is TGTGCCAGCAGTTACTCGATCGGGCTCGGAAACACCATATATTTT. Its protein product is CASSYSIGLGNTIYF.

In this sample, this clonotype turned up a few times. The CDR3 region is CASSQDTATEVPDTQYF. In DNA, the CDR3 is TGCGCCAGCAGCCAAGATACGGCCACTGAGGTCCCAGATACGCAGTATTTT. The chain employs TRBV4-1 and TRBJ2-3, with D hard to call. The CDR3 has 17 amino acids. Trimming took off 0 bases at V and 4 bases at J, with 17 bases between the two ends. Germline assignment: CDR1 MGHRA and CDR2 YSYEKL.